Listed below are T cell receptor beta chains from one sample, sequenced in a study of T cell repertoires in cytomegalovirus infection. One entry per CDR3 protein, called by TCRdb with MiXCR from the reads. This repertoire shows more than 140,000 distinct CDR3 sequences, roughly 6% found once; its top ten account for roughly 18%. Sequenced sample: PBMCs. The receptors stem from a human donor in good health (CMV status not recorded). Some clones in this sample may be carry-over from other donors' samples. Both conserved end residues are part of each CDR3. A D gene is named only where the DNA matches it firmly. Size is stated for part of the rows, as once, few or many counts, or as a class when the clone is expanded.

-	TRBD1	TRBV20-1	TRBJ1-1	CSAIPGQANTEAFF	TGCAGTGCTATCCCGGGACAGGCGAACACTGAAGCTTTCTTT
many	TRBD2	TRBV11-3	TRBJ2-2	CASSFGGLATGELFF	TGTGCCAGCAGCTTTGGGGGACTAGCAACCGGGGAGCTGTTTTTT
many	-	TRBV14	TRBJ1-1	CASSQDHRRNTEAFF	TGTGCCAGCAGCCAAGATCATCGGAGGAACACTGAAGCTTTCTTT
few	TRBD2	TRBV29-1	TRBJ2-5	CSVEDRRGAYRQETQYF	TGCAGCGTTGAAGATCGGCGGGGGGCTTACCGCCAAGAGACCCAGTACTTC
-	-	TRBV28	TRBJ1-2	CASSMAGFGYTF	TGTGCCAGCAGTATGGCAGGGTTTGGCTACACCTTC
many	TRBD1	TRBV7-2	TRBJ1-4	CASSGGQGVSRHNEKLFF	TGTGCCAGCAGCGGTGGACAGGGTGTCTCCCGCCATAATGAAAAACTGTTTTTT
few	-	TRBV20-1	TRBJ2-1	CSAYRTEGNYNEQFF	TGCAGTGCTTATCGGACGGAGGGGAATTACAATGAGCAGTTCTTC
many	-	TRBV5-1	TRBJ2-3	CASGLAGGGGTDTQYF	TGCGCCAGCGGACTAGCAGGGGGCGGGGGCACAGATACGCAGTATTTT
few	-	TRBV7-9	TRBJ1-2	CASSPTTGKEGNYGYTF	TGTGCCAGCAGCCCAACGACAGGAAAAGAGGGTAACTATGGCTACACCTTC
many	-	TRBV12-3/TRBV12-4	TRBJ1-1	CASRTLGARGAFF	TGTGCCAGCAGGACACTGGGGGCCCGAGGCGCTTTCTTT
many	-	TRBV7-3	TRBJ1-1	CASSPRVIMNTEAFF	TGTGCCAGCAGCCCCAGGGTAATCATGAACACTGAAGCTTTCTTT
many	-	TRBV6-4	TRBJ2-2	CASSTEGGTGELFF	TGTGCCAGCAGTACGGAGGGGGGCACCGGGGAGCTGTTTTTT
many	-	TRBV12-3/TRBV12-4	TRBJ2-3	CASSLRGTSTDTQYF	TGTGCCAGCAGTTTGAGGGGGACTAGCACAGATACGCAGTATTTT
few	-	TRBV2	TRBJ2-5	CASSPLGQGETQYF	TGTGCCAGCAGTCCCTTGGGGCAGGGGGAGACCCAGTACTTC
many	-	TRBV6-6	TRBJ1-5	CASSWQTGRLANQPQHF	TGTGCCAGCAGTTGGCAGACCGGGAGATTAGCAAATCAGCCCCAGCATTTT
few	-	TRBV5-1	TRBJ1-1	CASSTPTGMRSTEAFF	TGCGCCAGCAGCACCCCCACAGGGATGAGGAGCACTGAAGCTTTCTTT
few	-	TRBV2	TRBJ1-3	CASRPQLGRAGNTIYF	TGTGCCAGCAGACCCCAACTCGGCAGGGCTGGAAACACCATATATTTT
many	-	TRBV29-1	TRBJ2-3	CSVEDTGGRADTQYF	TGCAGCGTTGAAGACACGGGGGGCCGAGCAGATACGCAGTATTTT
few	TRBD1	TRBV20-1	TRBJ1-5	CSARVPRQGNQPQHF	TGCAGTGCTAGAGTGCCGCGACAGGGAAATCAGCCCCAGCATTTT
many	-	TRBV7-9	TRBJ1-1	CASSFKGATEAFF	TGTGCCAGCAGCTTCAAAGGGGCCACTGAAGCTTTCTTT
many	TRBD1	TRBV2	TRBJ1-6	CASSDRRGQLNSPLHF	TGTGCCAGCAGTGATCGCAGGGGGCAGCTTAATTCACCCCTCCACTTT
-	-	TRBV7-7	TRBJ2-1	CASSLGGGRGGNEQFF	TGTGCTAGCAGCTTAGGAGGCGGTCGTGGAGGGAATGAGCAGTTCTTC
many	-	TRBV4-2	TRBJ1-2	CASSPPNYGYTF	TGTGCCAGCAGCCCCCCAAACTATGGCTACACCTTC
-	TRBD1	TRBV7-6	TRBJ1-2	CASSFRDRAPNYGYTF	TGTGCCAGCAGCTTCCGGGACAGGGCCCCTAACTATGGCTACACCTTC
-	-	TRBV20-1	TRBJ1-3	CSAHPQPGLRNTIYF	TGCAGTGCTCACCCCCAGCCAGGGCTGAGAAACACCATATATTTT
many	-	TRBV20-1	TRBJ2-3	CSAIPGSTDTQYF	TGCAGTGCTATACCCGGGAGCACAGATACGCAGTATTTT
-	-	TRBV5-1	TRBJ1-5	CASSLTGGDQPQHF	TGCGCCAGCAGCTTGACCGGGGGCGATCAGCCCCAGCATTTT
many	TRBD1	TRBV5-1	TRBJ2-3	CASSWTGISSDTQYF	TGCGCCAGCAGCTGGACAGGGATCTCCTCAGATACGCAGTATTTT
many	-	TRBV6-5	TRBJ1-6	CASSQTAYNSPLHF	TGTGCCAGCAGCCAAACAGCGTATAATTCACCCCTCCACTTT
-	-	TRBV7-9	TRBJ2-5	CASSPTGGVGETQYF	TGTGCCAGCAGCCCAACCGGAGGGGTCGGGGAGACCCAGTACTTC
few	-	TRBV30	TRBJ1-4	CAWSVDGTNEKLFF	TGTGCCTGGAGTGTGGATGGAACTAATGAAAAACTGTTTTTT
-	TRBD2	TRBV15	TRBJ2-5	CATSRDSGRAETQYF	TGTGCCACCAGCAGAGATTCGGGGAGGGCAGAGACCCAGTACTTC
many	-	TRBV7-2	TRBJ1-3	CASSLLVSGNTIYF	TGTGCCAGCAGCCTCCTCGTATCTGGAAACACCATATATTTT
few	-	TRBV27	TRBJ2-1	CASSLAGARNEQFF	TGTGCCAGCAGTCTCGCGGGGGCCCGGAATGAGCAGTTCTTC
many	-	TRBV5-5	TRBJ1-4	CASSLWLGENEKLFF	TGTGCCAGCAGCTTGTGGCTGGGGGAGAATGAAAAACTGTTTTTT
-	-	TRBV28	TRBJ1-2	CASSTLGGGNGYTF	TGTGCCAGCAGTACACTGGGCGGGGGTAATGGCTACACCTTC
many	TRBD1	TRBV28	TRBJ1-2	CASIRTGVMSGYTF	TGTGCCAGCATTCGGACAGGCGTTATGAGCGGCTACACCTTC
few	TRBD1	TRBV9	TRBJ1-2	CASSVEAGGAGGYTF	TGTGCCAGCAGCGTAGAGGCAGGGGGCGCGGGAGGCTACACCTTC
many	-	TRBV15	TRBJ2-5	CATSGTETQYF	TGTGCCACCAGCGGAACTGAGACCCAGTACTTC
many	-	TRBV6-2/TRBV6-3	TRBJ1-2	CASSSPGRANYGYTF	TGTGCCAGCAGTTCCCCAGGACGAGCTAACTATGGCTACACCTTC
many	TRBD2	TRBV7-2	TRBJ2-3	CASSPAGGERGQYF	TGTGCCAGCAGCCCCGCCGGTGGGGAGCGGGGGCAGTATTTT
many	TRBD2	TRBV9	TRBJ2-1	CASSEGLANLYNEQFF	TGTGCCAGCAGCGAAGGACTAGCAAACCTTTACAATGAGCAGTTCTTC
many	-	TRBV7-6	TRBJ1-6	CASSLIGGVKNSPLHF	TGTGCCAGCAGCTTAATTGGAGGGGTCAAGAATTCACCCCTCCACTTT
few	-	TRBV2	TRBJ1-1	CASNRDVPQSFSF	TGTGCCAGCAACAGGGACGTTCCCCAATCCTTTTCCTTT
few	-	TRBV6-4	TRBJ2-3	CASSLTPSLTSTDTQYF	TGTGCCAGCAGCCTCACACCATCGCTTACCAGCACAGATACGCAGTATTTT
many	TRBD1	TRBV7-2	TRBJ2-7	CASSLDRTGQYF	TGTGCCAGCAGCTTAGACCGGACAGGGCAGTACTTC
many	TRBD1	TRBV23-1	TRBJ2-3	CASRLRDRGASSTDTQYF	TGCGCCAGCAGGCTCCGGGACAGGGGAGCCTCAAGCACAGATACGCAGTATTTT
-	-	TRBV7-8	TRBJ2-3	CASSLVEVADTQYF	TGTGCCAGCAGTTTAGTGGAGGTTGCAGATACGCAGTATTTT
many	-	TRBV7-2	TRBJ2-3	CASSPVGGYTQYF	TGTGCCAGCAGCCCAGTCGGGGGTTATACGCAGTATTTT
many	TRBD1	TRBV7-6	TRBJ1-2	CASSRDRAYGYTF	TGTGCCAGCAGCCGGGACAGGGCCTATGGCTACACCTTC
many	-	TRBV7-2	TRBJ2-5	CASSLGGPEETQYF	TGTGCCAGCAGCTTAGGGGGGCCGGAGGAGACCCAGTACTTC
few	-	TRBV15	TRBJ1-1	CATSIGLGGTEAFF	TGTGCCACCAGCATCGGACTGGGAGGGACTGAAGCTTTCTTT
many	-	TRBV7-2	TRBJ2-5	CASSFGGRSETQYF	TGTGCCAGCAGCTTCGGGGGGCGCAGTGAGACCCAGTACTTC
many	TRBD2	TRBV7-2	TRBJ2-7	CASSLSRLAGQYF	TGTGCCAGCAGCTTATCTCGTCTAGCGGGGCAGTACTTC
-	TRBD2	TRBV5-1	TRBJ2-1	CASSLAGTRGVNEQFF	TGCGCCAGCAGCTTGGCCGGGACTAGGGGGGTAAATGAGCAGTTCTTC
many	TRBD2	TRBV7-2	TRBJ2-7	CASSTGTSGPYEQYF	TGTGCCAGCAGCACCGGGACTAGCGGGCCCTACGAGCAGTACTTC
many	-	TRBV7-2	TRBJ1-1	CASSFRGTHPPEAFF	TGTGCCAGCAGCTTTCGAGGGACCCACCCGCCCGAAGCTTTCTTT
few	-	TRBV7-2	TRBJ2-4	CASSLTRAGNIQYF	TGTGCCAGCAGCTTAACCCGAGCCGGGAACATTCAGTACTTC